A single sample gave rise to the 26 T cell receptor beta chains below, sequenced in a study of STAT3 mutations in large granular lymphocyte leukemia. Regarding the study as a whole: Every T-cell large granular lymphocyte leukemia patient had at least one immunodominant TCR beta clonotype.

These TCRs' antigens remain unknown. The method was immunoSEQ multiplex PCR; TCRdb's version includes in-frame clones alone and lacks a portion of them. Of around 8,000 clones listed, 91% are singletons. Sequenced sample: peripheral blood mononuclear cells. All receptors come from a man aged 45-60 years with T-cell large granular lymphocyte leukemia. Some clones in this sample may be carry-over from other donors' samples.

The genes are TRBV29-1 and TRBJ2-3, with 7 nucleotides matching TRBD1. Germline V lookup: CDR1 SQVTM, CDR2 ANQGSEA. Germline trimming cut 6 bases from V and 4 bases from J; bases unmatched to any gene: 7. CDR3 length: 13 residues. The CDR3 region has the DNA TGCAGCGTCGAAAACAGGGGCGCAGATACGCAGTATTTT. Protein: CSVENRGADTQYF.

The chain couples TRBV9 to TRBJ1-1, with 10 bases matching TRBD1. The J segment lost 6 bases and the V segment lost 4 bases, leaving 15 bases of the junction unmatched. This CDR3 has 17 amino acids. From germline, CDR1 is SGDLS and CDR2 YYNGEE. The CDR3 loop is CASSSRDRGPGHAEAFF. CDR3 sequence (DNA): TGTGCCAGCAGCTCCCGGGACAGGGGACCTGGTCACGCTGAAGCTTTCTTT.

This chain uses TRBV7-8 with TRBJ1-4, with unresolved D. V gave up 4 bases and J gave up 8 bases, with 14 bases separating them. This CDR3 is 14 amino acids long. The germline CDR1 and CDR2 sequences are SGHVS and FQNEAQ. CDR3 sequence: CASSSLVGGEKLFF. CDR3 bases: TGTGCCAGCAGCTCCCTTGTGGGAGGAGAAAAACTGTTTTTT. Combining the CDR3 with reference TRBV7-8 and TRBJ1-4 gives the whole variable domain GAGVSQSPRYKVAKRGQDVALRCDPISGHVSLFWYQQALGQGPEFLTYFQNEAQLDKSGLPSDRFFAERPEGSVSTLKIQRTQQEDSAVYLCASSSLVGGEKLFFGSGTQLSVL.

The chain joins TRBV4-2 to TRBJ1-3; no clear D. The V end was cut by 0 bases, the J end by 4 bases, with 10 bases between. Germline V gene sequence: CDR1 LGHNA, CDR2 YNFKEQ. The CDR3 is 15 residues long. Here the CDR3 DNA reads TGTGCCAGCAGCCAAGATCGGAGTAGCGGAAACACCATATATTTT. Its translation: CASSQDRSSGNTIYF.

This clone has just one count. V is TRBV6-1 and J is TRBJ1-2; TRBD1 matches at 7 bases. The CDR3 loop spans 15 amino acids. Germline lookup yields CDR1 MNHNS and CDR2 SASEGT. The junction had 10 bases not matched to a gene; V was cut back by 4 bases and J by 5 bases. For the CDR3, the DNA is TGTGCCAGCAGTGCGACAGGGAGACCCGATTATGGCTACACCTTC. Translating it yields CASSATGRPDYGYTF.

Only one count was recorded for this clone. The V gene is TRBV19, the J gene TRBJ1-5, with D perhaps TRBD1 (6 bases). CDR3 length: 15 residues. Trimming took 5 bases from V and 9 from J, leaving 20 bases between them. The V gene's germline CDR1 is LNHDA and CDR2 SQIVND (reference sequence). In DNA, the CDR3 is TGTGCCAGTAGTCCAATTACCAGGGGTCAGTCGCCCCAGCATTTT. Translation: CASSPITRGQSPQHF.

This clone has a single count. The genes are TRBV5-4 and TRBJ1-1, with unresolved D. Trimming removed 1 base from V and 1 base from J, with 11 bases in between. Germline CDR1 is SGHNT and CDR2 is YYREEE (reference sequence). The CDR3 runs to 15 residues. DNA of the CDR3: TGTGCCAGCAGCTTGCGCGCCGGCTGGAACACTGAAGCTTTCTTT. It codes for CASSLRAGWNTEAFF.

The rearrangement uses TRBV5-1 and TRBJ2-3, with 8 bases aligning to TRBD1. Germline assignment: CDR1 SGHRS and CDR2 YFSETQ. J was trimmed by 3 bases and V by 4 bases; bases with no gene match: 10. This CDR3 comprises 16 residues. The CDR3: CASSQNFGQGTDTQYF. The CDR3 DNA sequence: TGCGCCAGCAGCCAAAATTTCGGACAGGGAACAGATACGCAGTATTTT.

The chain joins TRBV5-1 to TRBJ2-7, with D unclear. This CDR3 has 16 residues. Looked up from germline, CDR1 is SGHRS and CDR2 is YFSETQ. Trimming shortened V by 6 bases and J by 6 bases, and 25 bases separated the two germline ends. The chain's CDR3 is CASTDRIGRLRAEQYF. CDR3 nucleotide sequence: TGCGCCAGCACCGACCGAATCGGACGGCTCCGCGCCGAGCAGTACTTC.

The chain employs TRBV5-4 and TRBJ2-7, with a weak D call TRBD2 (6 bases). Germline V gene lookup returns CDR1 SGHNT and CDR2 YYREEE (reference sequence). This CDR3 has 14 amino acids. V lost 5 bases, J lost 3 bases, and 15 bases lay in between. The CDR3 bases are TGTGCCAGCAGAACCTTCGGGCGGGGCTACGAGCAGTACTTC. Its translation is CASRTFGRGYEQYF.

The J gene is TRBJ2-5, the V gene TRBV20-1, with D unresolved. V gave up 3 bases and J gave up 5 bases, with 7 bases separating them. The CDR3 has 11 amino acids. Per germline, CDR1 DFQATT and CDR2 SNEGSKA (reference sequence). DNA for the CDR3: TGCAGTGCTAGCCTGACCGAGACCCAGTACTTC. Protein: CSASLTETQYF.

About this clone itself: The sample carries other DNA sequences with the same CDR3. This chain's CDR3 is CASSQERRGGNTIYF. The CDR3 bases are TGCGCCAGCAGCCAAGAGCGACGAGGTGGAAACACCATATATTTT. V is TRBV4-1 and J is TRBJ1-3; D is undetermined. The CDR3 is 15 residues long. CDR1 and CDR2 from the germline V gene are MGHRA and YSYEKL. Trimming removed 0 bases at V and 3 bases at J, with 9 bases between.

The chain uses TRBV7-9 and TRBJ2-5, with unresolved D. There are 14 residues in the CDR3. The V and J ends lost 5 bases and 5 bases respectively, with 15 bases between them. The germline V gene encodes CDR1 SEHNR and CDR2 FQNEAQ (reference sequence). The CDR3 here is CASSAIVGLETQYF. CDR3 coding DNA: TGTGCCAGCAGCGCTATAGTAGGGTTGGAGACCCAGTACTTC.

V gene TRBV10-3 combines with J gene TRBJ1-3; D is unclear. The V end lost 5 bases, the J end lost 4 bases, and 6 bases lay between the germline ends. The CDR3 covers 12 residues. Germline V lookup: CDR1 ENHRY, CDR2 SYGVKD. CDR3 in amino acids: CAISRPGNTIYF. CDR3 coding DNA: TGTGCCATCAGTAGGCCCGGAAACACCATATATTTT.

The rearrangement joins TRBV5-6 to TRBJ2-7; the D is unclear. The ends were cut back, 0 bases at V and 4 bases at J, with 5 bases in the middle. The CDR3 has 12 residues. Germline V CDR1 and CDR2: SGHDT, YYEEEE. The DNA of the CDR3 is TGTGCCAGCAGCTTGGCTCCTTACGAGCAGTACTTC. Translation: CASSLAPYEQYF.

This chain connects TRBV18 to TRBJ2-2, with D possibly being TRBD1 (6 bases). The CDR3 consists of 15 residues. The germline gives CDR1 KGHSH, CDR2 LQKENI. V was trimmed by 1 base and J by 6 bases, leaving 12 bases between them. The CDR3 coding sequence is TGTGCCAGCTCACCACGCCAGGGGTACGCCGGGGAGCTGTTTTTT. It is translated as CASSPRQGYAGELFF.

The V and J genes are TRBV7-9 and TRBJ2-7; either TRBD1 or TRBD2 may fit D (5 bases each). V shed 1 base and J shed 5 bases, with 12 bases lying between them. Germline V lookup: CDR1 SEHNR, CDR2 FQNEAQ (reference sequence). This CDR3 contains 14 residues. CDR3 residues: CASSLETGTDEQYF. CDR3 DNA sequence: TGTGCCAGCAGCTTAGAAACCGGGACGGACGAGCAGTACTTC.

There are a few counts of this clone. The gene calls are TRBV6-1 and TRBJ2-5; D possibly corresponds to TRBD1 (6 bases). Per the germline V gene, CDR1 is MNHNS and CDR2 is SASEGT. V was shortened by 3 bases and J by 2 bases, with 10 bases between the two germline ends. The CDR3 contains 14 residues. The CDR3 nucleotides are TGTGCCAGCAGTGAGACAGGCGGACAAGAGACCCAGTACTTC. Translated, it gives CASSETGGQETQYF.

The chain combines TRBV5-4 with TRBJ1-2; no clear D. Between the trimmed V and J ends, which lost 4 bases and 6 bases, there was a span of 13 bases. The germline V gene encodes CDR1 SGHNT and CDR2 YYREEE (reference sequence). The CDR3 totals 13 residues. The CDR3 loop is CASSPRTGDGYTF. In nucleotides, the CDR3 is TGTGCCAGCAGCCCCCGGACGGGAGATGGCTACACCTTC.

The CDR3 region has the DNA TGTGCCAGCAGTCCGGGAGCCTACGAGCAGTACTTC. Translating it yields CASSPGAYEQYF. The genes are TRBV6-6 and TRBJ2-7; tentative D call: TRBD2 (6 bases). There are 12 residues in the CDR3. In germline, CDR1 is MNHNY, CDR2 SVGAGI (reference sequence). V was shortened by 5 bases and J by 2 bases, with 7 bases between the two germline ends.

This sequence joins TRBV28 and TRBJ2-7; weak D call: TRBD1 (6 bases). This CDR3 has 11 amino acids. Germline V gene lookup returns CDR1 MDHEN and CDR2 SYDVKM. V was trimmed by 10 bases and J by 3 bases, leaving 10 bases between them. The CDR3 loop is CATQGRYEQYF. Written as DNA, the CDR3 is TGTGCCACCCAGGGGCGCTACGAGCAGTACTTC.

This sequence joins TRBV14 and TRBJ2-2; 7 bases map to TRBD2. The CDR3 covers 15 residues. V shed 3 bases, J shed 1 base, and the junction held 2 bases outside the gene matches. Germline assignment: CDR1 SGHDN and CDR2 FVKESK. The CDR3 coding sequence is TGTGCCAGCAGCCAGACTAGCCGGAACACCGGGGAGCTGTTTTTT. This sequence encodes CASSQTSRNTGELFF.

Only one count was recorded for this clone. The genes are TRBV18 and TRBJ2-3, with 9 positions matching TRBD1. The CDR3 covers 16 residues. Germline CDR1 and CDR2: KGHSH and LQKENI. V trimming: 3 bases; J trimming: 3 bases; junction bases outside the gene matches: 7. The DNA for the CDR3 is TGTGCCAGCTCACCGTCGTTGACAGGGGGGACAGATACGCAGTATTTT. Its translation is CASSPSLTGGTDTQYF.

The CDR3 reads CASSLSPQGRTEAFF. The CDR3 DNA reads as TGCGCCAGCAGCTTGTCCCCCCAGGGACGCACTGAAGCTTTCTTT. This rearrangement joins TRBV5-1 to TRBJ1-1, with a possible D match to TRBD1 (5 bases). This CDR3 has 15 residues. Trimming removed 1 base from V and 4 bases from J, with 14 bases in between. Per germline, CDR1 SGHRS and CDR2 YFSETQ. Variable domain in full (rest from reference TRBV5-1 and TRBJ1-1): KAGVTQTPRYLIKTRGQQVTLSCSPISGHRSVSWYQQTPGQGLQFLFEYFSETQRNKGNFPGRFSGRQFSNSRSEMNVSTLELGDSALYLCASSLSPQGRTEAFFGQGTRLTVV.

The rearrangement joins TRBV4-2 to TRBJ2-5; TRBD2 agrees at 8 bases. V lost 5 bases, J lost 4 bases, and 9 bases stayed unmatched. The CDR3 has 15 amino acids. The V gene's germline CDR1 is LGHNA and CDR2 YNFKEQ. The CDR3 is CASSLGLGGGETQYF. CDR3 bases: TGTGCCAGCAGCTTGGGACTAGGTGGGGGAGAGACCCAGTACTTC.

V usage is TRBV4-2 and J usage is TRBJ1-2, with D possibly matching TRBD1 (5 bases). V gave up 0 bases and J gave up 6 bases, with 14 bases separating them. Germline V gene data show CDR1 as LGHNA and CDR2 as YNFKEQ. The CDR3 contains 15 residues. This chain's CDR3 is CASSQDKGRFNGYTF. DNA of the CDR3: TGTGCCAGCAGCCAAGATAAGGGACGTTTTAATGGCTACACCTTC.